This T cell receptor (beta chain) was identified in a study of regulatory T cells in long-lasting Graves disease. This sample's time point: newly diagnosed GD, antithyroid drugs for less than 3 months. The TCR library used RNA extracted from PBMCs. EDTA tubes were used for drawing nine milliliters of peripheral blood. The V segment lost 4 bases and the J segment 5 bases; nucleotides outside the gene matches: 11. The CDR3 sequence is 17 residues long. The V gene's germline CDR1 is SGHRS and CDR2 YFSETQ. According to the study, TCR beta libraries were built with iRepertoire HTBI primers and CDR3-region Arm-PCR. TCRdb reprocessed the multiplex PCR reads with MiXCR, giving one entry per CDR3 protein. The sample has 400,000 to 550,000 distinct CDR3 sequences; around 15% are singletons. This clonotype was found a few times. This same sample was also taken into another study, of T cells in Graves' hyperthyroidism and ophthalmopathy.

This chain joins TRBV5-1 and TRBJ2-7; 14 positions match TRBD2. The starting material was peripheral blood mononuclear cells (PBMCs), obtained at new diagnosis, from a patient treated with antithyroid drugs. This TCR came from a young woman with Graves disease. The CDR3 protein is CASSRGTSGSINDEQYF. In nucleotides, the CDR3 is TGCGCCAGCAGCAGAGGGACTAGCGGGAGTATTAACGACGAGCAGTACTTC.